This is a list of T cell receptor beta chains from one sample in a study of blood T cell repertoires in COVID-19. Generated by immunoSEQ multiplex PCR, the TCRdb table keeps only in-frame clones and is missing some. The sample includes fewer than 150,000 clones, roughly 80% of them seen just once. Source material: peripheral blood. These receptors were collected from a woman aged 45-59 years with acute or convalescent COVID-19. Each CDR3 is given without its conserved first and last residue. D genes are given only for firm matches. Only some rows state a clone size, as once, few, many or a class for expanded clones.

.	TRBV9	TRBJ2-1	few	ASSVETRIMDEQF
TRBD2	TRBV25-1	TRBJ2-3	.	ASSVAGGTFDTQY
TRBD2	TRBV6-5	TRBJ2-7	.	ASSPTSGGTYEQY
TRBD1	TRBV7-9	TRBJ2-7	.	ASSLAEGTGGQY
.	TRBV5-1	TRBJ1-1	few	ASSTLGGLGTEAF
.	TRBV30	TRBJ1-2	.	AWSVGRSQYGYT
TRBD1	TRBV5-8	TRBJ2-3	.	ASSGGQVSTDTQY
.	TRBV14	TRBJ2-6	.	ASRRQGGSGANVLT
TRBD1	TRBV5-6	TRBJ1-4	.	ASSPTGQGLNEKLF
.	TRBV2	TRBJ1-1	once	ASSEQGSTEAF
TRBD1	TRBV5-5	TRBJ2-4	.	ASGRDRENIQY
.	TRBV30	TRBJ2-7	.	AWSALEGQGYSYEQY
.	TRBV11-2	TRBJ2-7	.	ASSPTSNVEQY
.	TRBV29-1	TRBJ2-7	.	SVEVTGRYEQY
.	TRBV2	TRBJ1-1	.	ASKPRGPGEAF
.	TRBV6-1	TRBJ1-5	few	ASSDQPGTGYHQPQH
TRBD1	TRBV6-5	TRBJ1-6	.	ASSYGTGLDSPLH
TRBD2	TRBV5-1	TRBJ2-3	once	ASSLQRGPPSGTDTQY
.	TRBV4-2	TRBJ1-3	once	ASSQATSSSGNTIY
.	TRBV4-1	TRBJ1-1	.	ASSQRQRGEAF
.	TRBV6-6	TRBJ1-2	once	ASRAESGGYT
.	TRBV9	TRBJ1-1	.	ASSPLPGAGRVLNTEAF
.	TRBV27	TRBJ1-4	.	ASRAGRGKLF
.	TRBV3-1/TRBV3-2	TRBJ1-4	.	ASSQRAGAGEKLF
.	TRBV3-1/TRBV3-2	TRBJ1-5	.	ASSRTLFSNQPQH
TRBD1	TRBV19	TRBJ1-5	.	ASSSGTGSNQPQH
.	TRBV4-1	TRBJ1-5	.	ASSQDERQSEPQH
TRBD1	TRBV2	TRBJ2-3	few	ASSQTGVTDTQY
.	TRBV27	TRBJ2-7	.	ASSSFYEQY
.	TRBV30	TRBJ1-3	.	AWEIGGDTIY
TRBD2	TRBV18	TRBJ2-1	.	ASSPPTSGDINEQF
.	TRBV19	TRBJ1-1	many	ASSIPTRVRTEAF
.	TRBV30	TRBJ1-1	.	AWIAAAEAF
.	TRBV6-1	TRBJ1-2	.	ASSEGGWDYGYT
.	TRBV6-5	TRBJ2-7	.	ASSSGDTYEQY
TRBD1	TRBV5-1	TRBJ1-2	.	ASSPRTGNVYGYT
TRBD1	TRBV6-5	TRBJ2-1	.	ASSQLQGRNEQF
TRBD1	TRBV19	TRBJ1-1	.	ASSIDTTGSNTEAF
.	TRBV15	TRBJ2-1	once	ATSGRDLNEQF
TRBD1	TRBV29-1	TRBJ1-5	.	SVDWGRDRGSLLYQPQH
.	TRBV11-2	TRBJ2-7	.	ASSRLRGRGAYEQY
.	TRBV2	TRBJ2-2	.	ASSGYGSPGELF
TRBD1	TRBV2	TRBJ1-1	once	ASSRRQGNEAF
TRBD1	TRBV10-1	TRBJ1-4	once	ASSYETGVYEKLF
TRBD1	TRBV19	TRBJ2-7	.	ASSRDSGSSYEQY
TRBD1	TRBV5-1	TRBJ2-4	once	ASSLGRRDRGSNIQY
.	TRBV7-2	TRBJ2-3	once	ASSLKASLTRTDTQY